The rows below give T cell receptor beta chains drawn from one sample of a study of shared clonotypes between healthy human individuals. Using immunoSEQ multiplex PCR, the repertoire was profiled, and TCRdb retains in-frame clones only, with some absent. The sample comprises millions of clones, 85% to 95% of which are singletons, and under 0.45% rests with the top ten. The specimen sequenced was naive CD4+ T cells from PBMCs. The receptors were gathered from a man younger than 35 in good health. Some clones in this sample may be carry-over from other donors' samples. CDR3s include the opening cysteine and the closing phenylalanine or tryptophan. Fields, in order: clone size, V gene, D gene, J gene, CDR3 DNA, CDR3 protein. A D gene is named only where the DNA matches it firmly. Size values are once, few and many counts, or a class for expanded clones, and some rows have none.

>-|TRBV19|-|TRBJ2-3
TGTGCCAGTACTCGTAGCGGAAATACGGATACGCAGTATTTT
CASTRSGNTDTQYF
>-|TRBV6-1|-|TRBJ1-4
TGTGCCAGCAGGGATACCGCGTCTAATGAAAAACTGTTTTTT
CASRDTASNEKLFF
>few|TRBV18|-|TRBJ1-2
TGTGCCAGTGGTTCGGGCTCTAACTATGGCTACACCTTC
CASGSGSNYGYTF
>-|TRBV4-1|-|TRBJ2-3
TGCGCCAGCAGCCAAGTATCGAAGGCAGATACGCAGTATTTT
CASSQVSKADTQYF
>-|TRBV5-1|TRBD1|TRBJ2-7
TGCGCCAGCAGCTTGTTTCCGGGACAGGTATCCGGAAGCTCCTACGAGCAGTACTTC
CASSLFPGQVSGSSYEQYF
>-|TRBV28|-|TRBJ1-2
TGTGCCACTCTCGGAGGGGTCAAAGCTAACTATGGCTACACCTTC
CATLGGVKANYGYTF
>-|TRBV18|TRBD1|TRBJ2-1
TGTGCCAGCTCACCTCCGGGACAGGGGTTCAATGAGCAGTTCTTC
CASSPPGQGFNEQFF
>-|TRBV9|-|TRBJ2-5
TGTGCCAGCAGCGAGGACCAAGAGACCCAGTACTTC
CASSEDQETQYF
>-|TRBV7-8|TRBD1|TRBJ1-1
TGTGCCAGCAGCTCCCAGGGGGACACTGAAGCTTTCTTT
CASSSQGDTEAFF
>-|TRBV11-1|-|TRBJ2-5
TGTGCCAGCAGCTTATACAGTCTGTCGGAGACCCAGTACTTC
CASSLYSLSETQYF
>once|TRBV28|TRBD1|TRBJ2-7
TGTGCCAGCAGAAATACGGGGACAGGTGGCGAGCAGTACTTC
CASRNTGTGGEQYF
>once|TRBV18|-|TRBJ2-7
TGTGCCAGCTCACCAAATAAGATCGGATCAGCTACCTACGAGCAGTACTTC
CASSPNKIGSATYEQYF
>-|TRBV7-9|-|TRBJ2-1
TGTGCCAGCAGCTTAAAGCGGAGACGCTACAATGAGCAGTTCTTC
CASSLKRRRYNEQFF